This T cell receptor (beta chain) appears in the sequencing data of a study of shared clonotypes between healthy human individuals. V dropped 0 bases and J dropped 2; count of bases not matched to a gene: 7. Germline loops: CDR1 SGHRS, CDR2 YFSETQ. CDR3 size: 16 residues. Clones were read by immunoSEQ multiplex PCR, and TCRdb kept only the in-frame ones, dropping some. The repertoire holds approximately 720,000 clones, with about 91% as singletons. Cells designated naive CD8 were CD45RO-negative and were positively selected for CCR7, with terminally differentiated effector memory CD45RA+ cells excluded.

The V call is TRBV5-1, the J call TRBJ2-5, with 7 bases fitting TRBD1. The TCR originated in a man younger than 45 in good health. The material sequenced was naive CD8+ T cells sorted from blood. The CDR3 loop is CASSLGQGGDQETQYF. The CDR3 DNA is TGCGCCAGCAGCTTGGGACAGGGTGGGGATCAAGAGACCCAGTACTTC.